This is a list of T cell receptor beta chains from one sample in a study of blood T cell repertoires in COVID-19. Assay: immunoSEQ multiplex PCR; the TCRdb copy retains only in-frame clones and omits some. The table records under 300,000 clones, about 89% of them present only once. Material for sequencing was PBMCs or T cells enriched from blood (not recorded which). The receptors come from a man aged 35 to 55 who had recovered from COVID-19. Both conserved end residues are part of each CDR3. Each record gives: clone size, D gene, V gene, CDR3 protein. The D gene is left open where the match is weak. Clone size is stated in some rows and not others, as once, few, many or a class when expanded.

clone_size: NA
d_call: NA
v_call: TRBV11-3
cdr3_aa: CASSPNSGYTDTQYF

clone_size: NA
d_call: TRBD1
v_call: TRBV11-2
cdr3_aa: CASSSRTGWGEKLFF

clone_size: NA
d_call: TRBD1
v_call: TRBV6-1
cdr3_aa: CASSEAGGQTEAFF

clone_size: NA
d_call: NA
v_call: TRBV27
cdr3_aa: CATQGSYNSPLHF

clone_size: NA
d_call: NA
v_call: TRBV24-1
cdr3_aa: CATSDDGSWDTGELFF

clone_size: NA
d_call: TRBD2
v_call: TRBV7-2
cdr3_aa: CASGTSVYNEQFF

clone_size: few
d_call: NA
v_call: TRBV9
cdr3_aa: CASSVEFGRSVEKLFF

clone_size: NA
d_call: NA
v_call: TRBV11-2
cdr3_aa: CASSSPRGETQYF

clone_size: NA
d_call: NA
v_call: TRBV7-8
cdr3_aa: CASSLGTISYEQYF

clone_size: few
d_call: TRBD1
v_call: TRBV10-3
cdr3_aa: CAISAGTGYGYTF

clone_size: NA
d_call: NA
v_call: TRBV7-9
cdr3_aa: CASRRSWDEQFF

clone_size: NA
d_call: NA
v_call: TRBV19
cdr3_aa: CASSIGWADGYTF

clone_size: NA
d_call: NA
v_call: TRBV19
cdr3_aa: CASSIFDQPQHF

clone_size: few
d_call: TRBD1
v_call: TRBV28
cdr3_aa: CASSPLGTGGLDSYNSPLHF

clone_size: NA
d_call: NA
v_call: TRBV7-3
cdr3_aa: CASSRLGGYNEQFF

clone_size: NA
d_call: TRBD2
v_call: TRBV6-5
cdr3_aa: CASTTGGGSYEQYF

clone_size: NA
d_call: TRBD1
v_call: TRBV11-2
cdr3_aa: CASSLTTGTVGYYGYTF

clone_size: once
d_call: NA
v_call: TRBV10-3
cdr3_aa: CAISDWQSGNTIYF

clone_size: NA
d_call: NA
v_call: TRBV5-1
cdr3_aa: CASSLDPDYEQYF

clone_size: once
d_call: NA
v_call: TRBV28
cdr3_aa: CASSFPDIPYEQYF

clone_size: NA
d_call: TRBD1
v_call: TRBV11-1
cdr3_aa: CASSATATGGRYGYTF

clone_size: once
d_call: NA
v_call: TRBV27
cdr3_aa: CASTGNANTEAFF

clone_size: NA
d_call: TRBD1
v_call: TRBV7-8
cdr3_aa: CASSLIGTGGAGELFF

clone_size: NA
d_call: TRBD2
v_call: TRBV30
cdr3_aa: CAWSGTSGDGTGELFF